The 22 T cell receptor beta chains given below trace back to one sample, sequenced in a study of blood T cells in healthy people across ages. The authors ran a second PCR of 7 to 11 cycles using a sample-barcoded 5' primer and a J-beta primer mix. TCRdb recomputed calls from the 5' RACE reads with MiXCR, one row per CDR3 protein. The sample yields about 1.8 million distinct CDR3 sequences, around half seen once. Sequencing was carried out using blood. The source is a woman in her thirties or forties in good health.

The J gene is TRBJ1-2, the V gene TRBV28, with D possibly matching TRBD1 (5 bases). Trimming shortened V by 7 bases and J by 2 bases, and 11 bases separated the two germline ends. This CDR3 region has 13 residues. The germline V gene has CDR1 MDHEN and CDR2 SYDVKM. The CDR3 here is CASIPGGNYGYTF. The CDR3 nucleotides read TGTGCCAGCATCCCGGGGGGGAACTATGGCTACACCTTC.

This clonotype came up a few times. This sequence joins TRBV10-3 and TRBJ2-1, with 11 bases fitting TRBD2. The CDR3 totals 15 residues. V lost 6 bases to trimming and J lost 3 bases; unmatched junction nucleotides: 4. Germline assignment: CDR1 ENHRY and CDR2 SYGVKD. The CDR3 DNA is TGTGCCATCAGGGGTAGCGGGGGGGACTACAATGAGCAGTTCTTC. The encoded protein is CAIRGSGGDYNEQFF.

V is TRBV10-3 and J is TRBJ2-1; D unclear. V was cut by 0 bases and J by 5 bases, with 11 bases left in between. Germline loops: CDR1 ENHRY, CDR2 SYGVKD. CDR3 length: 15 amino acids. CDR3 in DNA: TGTGCCATCAGTGAGTCTGAAAAGTTCCACAATGAGCAGTTCTTC. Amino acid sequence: CAISESEKFHNEQFF.

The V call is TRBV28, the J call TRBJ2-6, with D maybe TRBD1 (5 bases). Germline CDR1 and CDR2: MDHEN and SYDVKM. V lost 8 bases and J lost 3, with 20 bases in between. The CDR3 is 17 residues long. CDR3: CASGNGRVHSGANVLTF. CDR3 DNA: TGTGCCAGCGGCAATGGCAGGGTACACAGTGGGGCCAACGTCCTGACTTTC.

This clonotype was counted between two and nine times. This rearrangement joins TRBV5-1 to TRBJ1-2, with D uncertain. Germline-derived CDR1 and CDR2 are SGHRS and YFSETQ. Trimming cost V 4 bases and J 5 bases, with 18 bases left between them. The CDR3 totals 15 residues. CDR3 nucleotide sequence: TGCGCCAGCAGCGCCGGACTTAATCCAAATTATGGCTACACCTTC. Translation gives CASSAGLNPNYGYTF.

CDR3: CASSQDPDRETQYF. CDR3 DNA sequence: TGCGCCAGCAGCCAAGACCCCGACCGGGAGACCCAGTACTTC. The chain recombines TRBV4-1 with TRBJ2-5; the D is unclear. Germline V gene sequence: CDR1 MGHRA, CDR2 YSYEKL. This CDR3 spans 14 amino acids. Trimming took off 0 bases at V and 5 bases at J, with 10 bases between the two ends.

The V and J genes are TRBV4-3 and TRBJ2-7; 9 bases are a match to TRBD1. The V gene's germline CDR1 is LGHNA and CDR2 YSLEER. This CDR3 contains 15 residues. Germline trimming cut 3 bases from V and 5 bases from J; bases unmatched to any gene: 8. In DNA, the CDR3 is TGCGCCAGCAGCCAGGGGGACAGGGAATCCAACGAGCAGTACTTC. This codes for CASSQGDRESNEQYF.

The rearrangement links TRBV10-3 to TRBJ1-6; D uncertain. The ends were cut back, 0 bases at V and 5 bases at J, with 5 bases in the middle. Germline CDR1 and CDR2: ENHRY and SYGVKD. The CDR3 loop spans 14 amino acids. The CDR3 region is CAISESVNNSPLHF. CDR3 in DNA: TGTGCCATCAGTGAGTCGGTAAATAATTCACCCCTCCACTTT.

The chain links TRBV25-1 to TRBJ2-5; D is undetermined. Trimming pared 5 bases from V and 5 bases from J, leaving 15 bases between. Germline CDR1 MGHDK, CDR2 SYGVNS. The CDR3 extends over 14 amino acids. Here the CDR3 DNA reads TGTGCCAGCAGTTCACCCCGGCTAGTCGAGACCCAGTACTTC. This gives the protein CASSSPRLVETQYF.

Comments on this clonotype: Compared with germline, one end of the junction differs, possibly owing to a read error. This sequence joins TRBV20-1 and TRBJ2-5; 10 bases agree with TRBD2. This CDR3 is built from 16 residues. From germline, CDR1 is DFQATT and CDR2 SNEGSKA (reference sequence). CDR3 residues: CSARDSGLAVQETQYF. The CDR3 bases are TGCAGCGCTAGAGACTCCGGACTAGCGGTCCAAGAGACCCAGTACTTC.

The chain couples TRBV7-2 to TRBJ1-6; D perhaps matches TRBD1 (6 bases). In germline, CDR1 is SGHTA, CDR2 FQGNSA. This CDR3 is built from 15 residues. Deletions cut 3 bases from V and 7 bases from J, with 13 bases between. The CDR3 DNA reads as TGTGCCAGCAGCTTCCGGGGGGGCCAGAATTCACCCCTCCACTTT. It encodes CASSFRGGQNSPLHF.

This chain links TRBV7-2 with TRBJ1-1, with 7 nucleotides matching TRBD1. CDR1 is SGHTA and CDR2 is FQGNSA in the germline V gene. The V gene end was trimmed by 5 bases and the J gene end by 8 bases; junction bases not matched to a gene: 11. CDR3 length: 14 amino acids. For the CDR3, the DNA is TGTGCCAGCAGCCCCAACCTCCGGGACAGAGAAGCTTTCTTT. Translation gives CASSPNLRDREAFF. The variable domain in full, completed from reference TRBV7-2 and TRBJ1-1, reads GAGVSQSPSNKVTEKGKDVELRCDPISGHTALYWYRQSLGQGLEFLIYFQGNSAPDKSGLPSDRFSAERTGGSVSTLTIQRTQQEDSAVYLCASSPNLRDREAFFGQGTRLTVV.

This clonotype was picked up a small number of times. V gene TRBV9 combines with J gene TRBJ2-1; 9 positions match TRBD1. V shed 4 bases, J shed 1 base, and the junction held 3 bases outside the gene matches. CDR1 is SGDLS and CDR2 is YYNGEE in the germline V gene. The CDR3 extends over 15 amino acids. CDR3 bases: TGTGCCAGCAGCCGGGACAGGGCATCCTACAATGAGCAGTTCTTC. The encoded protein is CASSRDRASYNEQFF.

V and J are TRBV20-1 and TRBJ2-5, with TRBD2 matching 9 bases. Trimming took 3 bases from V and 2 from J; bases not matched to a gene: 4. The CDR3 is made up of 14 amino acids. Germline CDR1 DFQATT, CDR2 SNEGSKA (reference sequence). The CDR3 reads CSARPTSGQETQYF. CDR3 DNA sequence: TGCAGTGCTAGGCCGACTAGCGGTCAAGAGACCCAGTACTTC.

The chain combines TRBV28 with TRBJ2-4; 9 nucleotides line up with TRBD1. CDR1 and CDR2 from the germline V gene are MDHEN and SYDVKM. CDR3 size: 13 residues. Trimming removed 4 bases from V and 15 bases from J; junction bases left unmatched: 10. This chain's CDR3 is CASSWTGELGRYF. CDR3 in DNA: TGTGCCAGCAGTTGGACAGGGGAACTTGGTCGGTACTTC.

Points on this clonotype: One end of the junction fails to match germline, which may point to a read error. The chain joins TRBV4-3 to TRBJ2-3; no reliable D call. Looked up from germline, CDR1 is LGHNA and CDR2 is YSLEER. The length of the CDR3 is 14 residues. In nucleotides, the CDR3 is TGCGCCAGCAGCCAACTAACCCTGGTAGATATGCAGTATTTT. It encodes CASSQLTLVDMQYF.

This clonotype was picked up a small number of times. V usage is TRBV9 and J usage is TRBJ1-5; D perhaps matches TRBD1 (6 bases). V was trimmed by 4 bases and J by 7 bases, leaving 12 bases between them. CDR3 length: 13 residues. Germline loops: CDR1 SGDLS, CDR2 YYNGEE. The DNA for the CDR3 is TGTGCCAGCAGCCTTGGGGGCGTGCAGCCCCAGCATTTT. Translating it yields CASSLGGVQPQHF. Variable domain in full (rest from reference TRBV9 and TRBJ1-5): DSGVTQTPKHLITATGQRVTLRCSPRSGDLSVYWYQQSLDQGLQFLIQYYNGEERAKGNILERFSAQQFPDLHSELNLSSLELGDSALYFCASSLGGVQPQHFGDGTRLSIL.

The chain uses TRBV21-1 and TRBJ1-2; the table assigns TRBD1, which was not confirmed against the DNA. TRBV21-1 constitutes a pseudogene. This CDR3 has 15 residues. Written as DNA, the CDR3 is TGTGCCAGCAGCAAAGGGTACAGGGTTTGCTATGGCCACACCTTC. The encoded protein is CASSKGYRVCYGHTF.

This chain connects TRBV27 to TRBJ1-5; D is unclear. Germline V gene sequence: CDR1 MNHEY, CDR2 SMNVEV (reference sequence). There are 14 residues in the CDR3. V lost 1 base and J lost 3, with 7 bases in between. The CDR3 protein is CASSLYGINQPQHF. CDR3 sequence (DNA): TGTGCCAGCAGTTTATACGGGATCAATCAGCCCCAGCATTTT.

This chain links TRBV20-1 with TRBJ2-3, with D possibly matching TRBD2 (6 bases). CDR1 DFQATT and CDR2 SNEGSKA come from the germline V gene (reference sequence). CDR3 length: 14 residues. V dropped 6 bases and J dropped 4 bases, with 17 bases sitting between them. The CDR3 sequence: CSAPAGAGSDTQYF. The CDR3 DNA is TGCAGTGCCCCCGCCGGGGCGGGGTCAGATACGCAGTATTTT.

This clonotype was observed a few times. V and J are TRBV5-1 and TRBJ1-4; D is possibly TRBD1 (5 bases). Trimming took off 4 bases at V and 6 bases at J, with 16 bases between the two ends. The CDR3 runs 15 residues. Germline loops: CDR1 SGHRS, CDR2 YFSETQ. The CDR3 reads CASSQGVDIDEKLFF. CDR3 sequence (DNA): TGCGCCAGCAGCCAAGGGGTGGACATTGATGAAAAACTGTTTTTT.

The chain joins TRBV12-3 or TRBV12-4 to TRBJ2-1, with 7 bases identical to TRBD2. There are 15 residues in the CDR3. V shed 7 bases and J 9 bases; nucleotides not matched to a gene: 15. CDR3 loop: CASTRILGGVAEQFF. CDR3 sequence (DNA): TGTGCCAGCACTCGAATCCTTGGGGGGGTCGCTGAGCAGTTCTTC.